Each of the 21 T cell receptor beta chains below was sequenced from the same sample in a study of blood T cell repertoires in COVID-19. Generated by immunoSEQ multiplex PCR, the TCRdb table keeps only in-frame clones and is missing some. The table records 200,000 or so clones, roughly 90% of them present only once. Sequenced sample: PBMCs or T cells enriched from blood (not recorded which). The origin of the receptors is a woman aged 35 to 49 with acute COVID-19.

Here the CDR3 reads CASSHLDRDYPLHF. For the CDR3, the DNA is TGTGCCAGCAGCCATTTGGACAGGGACTACCCCCTCCACTTT. This chain connects TRBV6-2 or TRBV6-3 to TRBJ1-6, with 8 nucleotides matching TRBD1. The CDR3 length is 14 residues. Germline CDR1 and CDR2: MNHEY and SVGEGT. The ends lost 6 bases at V and 13 bases at J; junction bases unmatched: 11.

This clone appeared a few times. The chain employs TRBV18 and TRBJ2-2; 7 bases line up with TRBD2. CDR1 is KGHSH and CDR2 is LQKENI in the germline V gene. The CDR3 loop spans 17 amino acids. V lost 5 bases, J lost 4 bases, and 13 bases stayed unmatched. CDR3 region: CASSFTSDRDSTGELFF. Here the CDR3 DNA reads TGTGCCAGCTCATTCACTAGCGACCGAGATTCCACCGGGGAGCTGTTTTTT.

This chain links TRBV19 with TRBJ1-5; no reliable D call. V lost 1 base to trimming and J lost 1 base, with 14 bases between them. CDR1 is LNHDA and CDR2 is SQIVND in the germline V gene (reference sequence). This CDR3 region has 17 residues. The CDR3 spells CASSIVVEGKSNQPQHF. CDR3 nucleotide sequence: TGTGCCAGTAGTATAGTCGTTGAGGGTAAAAGCAATCAGCCCCAGCATTTT.

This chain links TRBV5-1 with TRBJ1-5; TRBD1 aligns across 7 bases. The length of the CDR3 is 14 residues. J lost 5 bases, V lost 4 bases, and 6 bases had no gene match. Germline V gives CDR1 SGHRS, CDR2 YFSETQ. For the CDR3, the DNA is TGCGCCAGCAGCGAAAGGACAGGAGATCAGCCCCAGCATTTT. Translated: CASSERTGDQPQHF.

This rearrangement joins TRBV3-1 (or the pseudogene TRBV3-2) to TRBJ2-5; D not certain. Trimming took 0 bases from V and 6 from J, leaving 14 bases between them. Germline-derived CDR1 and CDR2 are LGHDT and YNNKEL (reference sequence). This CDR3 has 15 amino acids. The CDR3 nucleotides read TGTGCCAGCAGCCAAGAGGCCGCCTCCTCTCAGACCCAGTACTTC. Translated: CASSQEAASSQTQYF.

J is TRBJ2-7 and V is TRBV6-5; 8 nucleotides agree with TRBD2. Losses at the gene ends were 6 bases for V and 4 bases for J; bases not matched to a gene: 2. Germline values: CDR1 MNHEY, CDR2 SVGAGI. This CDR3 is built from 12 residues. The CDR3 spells CASSAGGYEQYV. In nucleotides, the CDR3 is TGTGCCAGCAGCGCGGGGGGATACGAGCAGTACGTC.

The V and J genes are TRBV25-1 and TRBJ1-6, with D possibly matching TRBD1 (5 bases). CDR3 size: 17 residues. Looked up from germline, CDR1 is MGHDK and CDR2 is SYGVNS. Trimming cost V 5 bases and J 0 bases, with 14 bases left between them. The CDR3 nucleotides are TGTGCCAGCAGTAAGACAGACTTCTTCTCCTATAATTCACCCCTCCACTTT. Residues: CASSKTDFFSYNSPLHF.

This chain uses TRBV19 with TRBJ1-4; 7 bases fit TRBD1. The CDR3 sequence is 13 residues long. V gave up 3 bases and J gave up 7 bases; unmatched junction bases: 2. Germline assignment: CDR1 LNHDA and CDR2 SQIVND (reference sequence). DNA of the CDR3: TGTGCCAGTAGTATGGCAGGGGGTGAAAAACTGTTTTTT. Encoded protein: CASSMAGGEKLFF.

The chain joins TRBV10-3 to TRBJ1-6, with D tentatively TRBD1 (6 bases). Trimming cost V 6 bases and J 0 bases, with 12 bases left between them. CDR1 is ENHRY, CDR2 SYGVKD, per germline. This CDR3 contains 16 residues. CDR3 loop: CAIRAGESSYNSPLHF. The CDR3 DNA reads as TGTGCCATCAGAGCAGGGGAAAGCTCCTATAATTCACCCCTCCACTTT.

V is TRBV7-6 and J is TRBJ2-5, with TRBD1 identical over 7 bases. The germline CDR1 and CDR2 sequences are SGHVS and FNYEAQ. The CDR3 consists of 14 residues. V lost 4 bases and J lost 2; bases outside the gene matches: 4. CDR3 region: CASSWDSFQETQYF. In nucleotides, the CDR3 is TGTGCCAGCAGCTGGGACAGTTTTCAAGAGACCCAGTACTTC.

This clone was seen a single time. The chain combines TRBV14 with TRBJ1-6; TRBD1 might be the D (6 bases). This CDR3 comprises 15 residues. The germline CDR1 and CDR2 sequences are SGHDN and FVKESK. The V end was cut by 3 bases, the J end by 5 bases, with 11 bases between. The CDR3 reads CASSHRDNNNSPLHF. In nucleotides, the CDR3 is TGTGCCAGCAGCCACCGGGACAACAATAATTCACCCCTCCACTTT.

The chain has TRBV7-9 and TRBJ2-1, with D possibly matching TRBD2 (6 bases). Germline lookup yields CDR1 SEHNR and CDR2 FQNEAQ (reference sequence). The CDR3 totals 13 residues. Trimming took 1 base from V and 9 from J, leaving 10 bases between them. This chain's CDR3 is CASSLVDGGEQFF. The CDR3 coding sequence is TGTGCCAGCAGCTTAGTGGACGGGGGTGAGCAGTTCTTC.

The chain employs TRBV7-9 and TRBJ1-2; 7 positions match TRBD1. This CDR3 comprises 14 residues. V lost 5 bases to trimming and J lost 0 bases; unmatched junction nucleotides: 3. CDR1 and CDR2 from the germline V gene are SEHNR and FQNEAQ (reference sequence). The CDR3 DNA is TGTGCCAGCAGCCCGGGACAGTCTAACTATGGCTACACCTTC. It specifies CASSPGQSNYGYTF.

CDR3 nucleotide sequence: TGTGCCAGCAGCCGGACAGTGAACACCTACGAGCAGTACTTC. It is translated as CASSRTVNTYEQYF. The rearrangement joins TRBV6-5 to TRBJ2-7; D possibly corresponds to TRBD1 (6 bases). This CDR3 has 14 amino acids. V lost 6 bases, J lost 2 bases, and 14 bases lay in between. CDR1 MNHEY and CDR2 SVGAGI come from the germline V gene.

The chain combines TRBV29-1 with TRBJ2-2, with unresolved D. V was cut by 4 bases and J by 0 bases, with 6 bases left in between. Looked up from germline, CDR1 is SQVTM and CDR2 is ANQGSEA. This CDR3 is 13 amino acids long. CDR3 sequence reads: CSVGRTNTGELFF. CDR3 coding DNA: TGCAGCGTTGGCAGAACGAACACCGGGGAGCTGTTTTTT.

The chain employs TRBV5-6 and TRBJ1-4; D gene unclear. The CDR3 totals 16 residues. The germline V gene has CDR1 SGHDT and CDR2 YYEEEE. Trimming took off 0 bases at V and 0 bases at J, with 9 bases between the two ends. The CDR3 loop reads CASSLGPGTTNEKLFF. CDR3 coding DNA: TGTGCCAGCAGCTTGGGCCCCGGTACAACTAATGAAAAACTGTTTTTT.

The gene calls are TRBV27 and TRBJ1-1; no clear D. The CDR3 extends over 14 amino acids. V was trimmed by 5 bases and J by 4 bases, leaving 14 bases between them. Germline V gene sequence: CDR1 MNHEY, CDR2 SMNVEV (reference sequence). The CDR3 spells CASSQIGSSTEAFF. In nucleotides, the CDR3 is TGTGCCAGCAGTCAAATCGGGAGTAGCACTGAAGCTTTCTTT.

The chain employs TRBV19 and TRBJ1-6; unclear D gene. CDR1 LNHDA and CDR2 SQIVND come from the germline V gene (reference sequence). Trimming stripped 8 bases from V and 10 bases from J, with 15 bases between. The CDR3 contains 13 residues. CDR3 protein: CASVDNGASPLHF. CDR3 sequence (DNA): TGTGCCAGTGTCGACAATGGTGCGTCACCCCTCCACTTT.

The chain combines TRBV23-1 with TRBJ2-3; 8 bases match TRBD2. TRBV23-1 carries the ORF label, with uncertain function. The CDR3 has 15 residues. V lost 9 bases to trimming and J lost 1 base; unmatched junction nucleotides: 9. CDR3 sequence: CASTKRGLGTDTQYF. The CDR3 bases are TGCGCCAGTACTAAGCGGGGGCTCGGCACAGATACGCAGTATTTT.

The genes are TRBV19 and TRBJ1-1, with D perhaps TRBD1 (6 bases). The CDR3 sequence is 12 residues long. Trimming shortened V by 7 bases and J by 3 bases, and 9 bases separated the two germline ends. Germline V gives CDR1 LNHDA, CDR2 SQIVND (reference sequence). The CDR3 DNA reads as TGTGCCAGTAAGGGACAAGACACTGAAGCTTTCTTT. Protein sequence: CASKGQDTEAFF.

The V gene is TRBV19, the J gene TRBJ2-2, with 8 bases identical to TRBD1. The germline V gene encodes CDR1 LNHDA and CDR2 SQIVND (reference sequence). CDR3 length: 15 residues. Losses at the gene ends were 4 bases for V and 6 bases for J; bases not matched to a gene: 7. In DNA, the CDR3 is TGTGCCAGTAGTAGGACAGGGACAGACCCCGGGGAGCTGTTTTTT. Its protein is CASSRTGTDPGELFF.